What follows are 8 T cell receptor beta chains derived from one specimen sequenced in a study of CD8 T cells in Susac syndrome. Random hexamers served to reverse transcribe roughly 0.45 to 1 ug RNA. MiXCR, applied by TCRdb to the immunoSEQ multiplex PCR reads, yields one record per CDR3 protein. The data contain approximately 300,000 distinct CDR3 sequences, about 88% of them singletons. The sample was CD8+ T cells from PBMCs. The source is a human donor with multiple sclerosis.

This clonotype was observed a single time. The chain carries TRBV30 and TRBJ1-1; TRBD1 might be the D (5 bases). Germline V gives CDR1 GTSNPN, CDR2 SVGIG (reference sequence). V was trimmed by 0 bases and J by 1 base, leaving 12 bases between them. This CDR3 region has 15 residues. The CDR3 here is CAWSVATGANTEAFF. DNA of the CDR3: TGTGCCTGGAGTGTCGCCACTGGGGCGAACACTGAAGCTTTCTTT. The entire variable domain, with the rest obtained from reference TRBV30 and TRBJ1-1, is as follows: SQTIHQWPATLVQPVGSPLSLECTVEGTSNPNLYWYRQAAGRGLQLLFYSVGIGQISSEVPQNLSASRPQDRQFILSSKKLLLSDSGFYLCAWSVATGANTEAFFGQGTRLTVV.

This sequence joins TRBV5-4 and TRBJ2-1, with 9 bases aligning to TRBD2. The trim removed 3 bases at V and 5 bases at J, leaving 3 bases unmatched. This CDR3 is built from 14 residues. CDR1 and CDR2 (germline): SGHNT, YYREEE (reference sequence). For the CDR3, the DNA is TGTGCCAGCAGCTCCGGGACTAGCAACAATGAGCAGTTCTTC. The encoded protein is CASSSGTSNNEQFF.

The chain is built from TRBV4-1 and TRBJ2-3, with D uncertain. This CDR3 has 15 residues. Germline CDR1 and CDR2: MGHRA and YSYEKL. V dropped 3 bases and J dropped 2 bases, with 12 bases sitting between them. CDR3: CASSHTGLDTDTQYF. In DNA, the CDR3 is TGCGCCAGCAGCCATACCGGCCTAGACACAGATACGCAGTATTTT.

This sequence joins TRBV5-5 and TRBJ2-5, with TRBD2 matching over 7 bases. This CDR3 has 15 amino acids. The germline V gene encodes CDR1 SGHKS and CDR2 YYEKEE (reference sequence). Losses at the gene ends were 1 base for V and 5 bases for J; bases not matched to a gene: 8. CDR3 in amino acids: CASSLSAGASETQYF. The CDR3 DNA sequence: TGTGCCAGCAGCTTGTCCGCGGGAGCGTCGGAGACCCAGTACTTC.

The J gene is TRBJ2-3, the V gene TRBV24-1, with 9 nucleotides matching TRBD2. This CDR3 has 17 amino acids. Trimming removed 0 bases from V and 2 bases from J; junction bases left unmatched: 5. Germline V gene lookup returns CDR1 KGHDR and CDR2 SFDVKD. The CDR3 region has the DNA TGTGCCACCAGTGATTTGCGGCGGGGGGGCAACACAGATACGCAGTATTTT. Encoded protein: CATSDLRRGGNTDTQYF.

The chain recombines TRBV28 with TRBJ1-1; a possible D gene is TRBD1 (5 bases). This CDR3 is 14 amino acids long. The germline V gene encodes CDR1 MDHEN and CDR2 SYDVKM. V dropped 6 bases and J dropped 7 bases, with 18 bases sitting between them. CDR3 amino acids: CASSLRVEVVEAFF. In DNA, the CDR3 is TGTGCCAGCAGCCTCAGGGTAGAGGTCGTTGAAGCTTTCTTT. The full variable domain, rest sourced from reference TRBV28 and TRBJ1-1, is DVKVTQSSRYLVKRTGEKVFLECVQDMDHENMFWYRQDPGLGLRLIYFSYDVKMKEKGDIPEGYSVSREKKERFSLILESASTNQTSMYLCASSLRVEVVEAFFGQGTRLTVV.

The CDR3 here is CASSFGVGEGQTYNEQFF. The CDR3 nucleotides are TGTGCCAGCAGCTTCGGGGTAGGAGAGGGACAAACCTACAATGAGCAGTTCTTC. The chain recombines TRBV11-2 with TRBJ2-1, with a weak D call TRBD1 (6 bases). The CDR3 is 18 amino acids. Germline CDR1 is SGHAT and CDR2 is FQNNGV. Trimming took off 3 bases at V and 2 bases at J, with 20 bases between the two ends. The full variable domain, with the rest looked up from reference TRBV11-2 and TRBJ2-1, is EAGVAQSPRYKIIEKRQSVAFWCNPISGHATLYWYQQILGQGPKLLIQFQNNGVVDDSQLPKDRFSAERLKGVDSTLKIQPAKLEDSAVYLCASSFGVGEGQTYNEQFFGPGTRLTVL.

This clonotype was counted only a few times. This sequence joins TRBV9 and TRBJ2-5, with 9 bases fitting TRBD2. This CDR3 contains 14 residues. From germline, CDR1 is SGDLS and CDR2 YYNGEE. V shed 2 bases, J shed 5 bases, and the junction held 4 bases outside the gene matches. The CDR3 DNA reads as TGTGCCAGCAGCGTTAGCGGGGGTGGGGAGACCCAGTACTTC. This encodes CASSVSGGGETQYF.